Reported below is one T cell receptor (beta chain). The length of the CDR3 is 13 residues. Germline V gene lookup returns CDR1 LGHDT and CDR2 YNNKEL (reference sequence). The J segment lost 3 bases and the V segment lost 1 base, leaving 0 bases of the junction unmatched. Original processing methods: Amplification from reference gene primers served as the basis for estimated nucleated cell counts. The protocol was immunoSEQ multiplex PCR, while the TCRdb copy is restricted to in-frame clones and leaves out a portion. That table gives V, J and clone size, and the DNA gave D and trimming. The table shows roughly 70,000 clones, with roughly 80% occurring only once. This specimen belongs to a study of blood T cell repertoires in COVID-19. Study at large: Acute-phase and convalescent COVID-19 samples originated in the United States, Italy and Spain.

A Seattle source enrolled patients during active infection and followed them longitudinally. What was sequenced was peripheral blood. The rearrangement joins TRBV3-1 (or the pseudogene TRBV3-2) to TRBJ2-7; 7 nucleotides line up with TRBD2. The sequence came from a man aged 70 or older with COVID-19, enrolled during active disease. Here the CDR3 DNA reads TGTGCCAGCAGCCAAGGGGGGGGCTACGAGCAGTACTTC. Residues: CASSQGGGYEQYF.